Following are 20 T cell receptor beta chains from one sample sequenced in a study of regulatory T cells in long-lasting Graves disease. Documented time point: persistent/refractory GD, antithyroid drugs over 5 years with positive TRAb. RNA isolated from PBMCs was used to make the TCR library. Sequencing libraries for TCR beta were prepared with iRepertoire HTBI primers and Arm-PCR of CDR3 regions. TCRdb called the multiplex PCR reads again in MiXCR, with one record for every CDR3 protein. This table holds about 430,000 distinct CDR3 sequences, roughly 23% found once. The sequencing used peripheral blood mononuclear cells (PBMCs), collected when the disease was refractory, from a patient treated with antithyroid drugs. Receptors were obtained from a female donor with Graves disease.

This clonotype was recorded many times. The chain employs TRBV9 and TRBJ1-1; D remains ambiguous. CDR1 is SGDLS, CDR2 YYNGEE, per germline. V was pared by 0 bases and J by 10 bases, with 19 bases between. The length of the CDR3 is 15 residues. CDR3 amino acids: CASSVDRHGERRAFF. In DNA, the CDR3 is TGTGCCAGCAGCGTAGATCGGCATGGAGAAAGGAGAGCTTTCTTT.

This clonotype has a handful of counts. The V gene is TRBV6-1, the J gene TRBJ1-6; D gene ambiguous. Trimming removed 5 bases at V and 7 bases at J, with 9 bases between. This CDR3 has 13 residues. Germline V lookup: CDR1 MNHNS, CDR2 SASEGT. CDR3 sequence reads: CASSNRENSPLHF. The CDR3 coding sequence is TGTGCCAGCAGTAACAGAGAGAATTCACCCCTCCACTTT.

This clonotype showed up many times. The chain is built from TRBV20-1 and TRBJ2-2, with D possibly being TRBD2 (6 bases). Germline CDR1 reads DFQATT; CDR2 reads SNEGSKA (reference sequence). The CDR3 is 16 amino acids. Trimming removed 5 bases at V and 0 bases at J, with 16 bases between. Written as DNA, the CDR3 is TGCAGTGCTCGGGGCTTGGGGGGACCGAACACCGGGGAGCTGTTTTTT. Translation gives CSARGLGGPNTGELFF.

This clonotype occurred a few times. The chain recombines TRBV5-4 with TRBJ2-2; D is perhaps TRBD1 (6 bases). This CDR3 contains 15 residues. The germline CDR1 and CDR2 sequences are SGHNT and YYREEE (reference sequence). Trimming stripped 2 bases from V and 6 bases from J, with 14 bases between. For the CDR3, the DNA is TGTGCCAGCAGCTTATCTCAAACAGGGTCCGGGGAGCTGTTTTTT. Translating gives CASSLSQTGSGELFF.

J is TRBJ2-5 and V is TRBV19; 7 nucleotides match TRBD1. The germline gives CDR1 LNHDA, CDR2 SQIVND (reference sequence). The length of the CDR3 is 15 residues. With V trimmed by 4 bases and J by 2 bases, 7 bases remained unmatched. The CDR3 DNA follows: TGTGCCAGTAGTACCCTGACAGGGTTGCAAGAGACCCAGTACTTC. It specifies CASSTLTGLQETQYF.

This clonotype was seen at least ten times. The V call is TRBV27, the J call TRBJ1-1; D remains unclear. The CDR3 spans 13 residues. The V end was cut by 2 bases, the J end by 3 bases, with 7 bases between. CDR1 MNHEY and CDR2 SMNVEV come from the germline V gene (reference sequence). In DNA form, the CDR3 reads TGTGCCAGCAGTTTAATCCAGGACACTGAAGCTTTCTTT. Its protein is CASSLIQDTEAFF.

In its sample, this clonotype was seen many times. The V gene is TRBV6-1, the J gene TRBJ1-5; possibly TRBD1 for D (6 bases). Germline V gives CDR1 MNHNS, CDR2 SASEGT. V was pared by 5 bases and J by 2 bases, with 10 bases between. The CDR3 runs 14 residues. CDR3 sequence (DNA): TGTGCCAGCAGTCCAGGACAGCGCAATCAGCCCCAGCATTTT. The encoded protein is CASSPGQRNQPQHF.

This clonotype was counted a single time. The V and J genes are TRBV5-1 and TRBJ2-5; no definite D call. The CDR3 consists of 14 residues. Germline values: CDR1 SGHRS, CDR2 YFSETQ. Trimming took 4 bases from V and 5 from J, leaving 15 bases between them. The CDR3 DNA is TGCGCCAGCAGCCAGGACCTTCTGGGGGAGACCCAGTACTTC. Its protein is CASSQDLLGETQYF. Filled out from reference TRBV5-1 and TRBJ2-5, the complete variable domain reads KAGVTQTPRYLIKTRGQQVTLSCSPISGHRSVSWYQQTPGQGLQFLFEYFSETQRNKGNFPGRFSGRQFSNSRSEMNVSTLELGDSALYLCASSQDLLGETQYFGPGTRLLVL.

There are a few counts of this clonotype. This chain uses TRBV29-1 with TRBJ1-2, with TRBD1 as a possible D gene (5 bases). Germline lookup yields CDR1 SQVTM and CDR2 ANQGSEA. Trimming stripped 1 base from V and 5 bases from J, with 14 bases between. The CDR3 runs 14 residues. This chain's CDR3 is CSVEARVGIYGYTF. As DNA, the CDR3 is TGCAGCGTTGAAGCCAGGGTGGGGATTTATGGCTACACCTTC. Filled out from reference TRBV29-1 and TRBJ1-2, the complete variable domain reads SAVISQKPSRDICQRGTSLTIQCQVDSQVTMMFWYRQQPGQSLTLIATANQGSEATYESGFVIDKFPISRPNLTFSTLTVSNMSPEDSSIYLCSVEARVGIYGYTFGSGTRLTVV.

The CDR3 nucleotides are TGTGCCAGTGGGACAGGGAACGTCCAAAGGAACACTGAAGCTTTCTTT. Translation: CASGTGNVQRNTEAFF. The rearrangement joins TRBV19 to TRBJ1-1; 9 nucleotides align to TRBD1. The CDR3 covers 16 residues. The J segment lost 1 base and the V segment lost 8 bases, leaving 11 bases of the junction unmatched. Germline CDR1 LNHDA, CDR2 SQIVND (reference sequence).

This clonotype has at least ten counts. The V and J genes are TRBV28 and TRBJ2-7, with 11 bases matching TRBD2. Per the germline V gene, CDR1 is MDHEN and CDR2 is SYDVKM. The CDR3 is made up of 16 amino acids. V lost 4 bases and J lost 3; bases outside the gene matches: 8. The CDR3 loop reads CASSSSLAGGNYEQYF. DNA of the CDR3: TGTGCCAGCAGTTCCTCCCTAGCGGGAGGCAACTACGAGCAGTACTTC.

This clonotype was seen at least ten times. V gene TRBV2 combines with J gene TRBJ1-1; TRBD1 matches at 8 bases. Germline V gives CDR1 SNHLY, CDR2 FYNNEI. The length of the CDR3 is 15 residues. J gave up 3 bases and V 5 bases, and 8 bases lay outside the gene matches. The chain's CDR3 is CASSREQTGDTEAFF. CDR3 nucleotides: TGTGCCAGCAGTAGAGAGCAGACAGGGGACACTGAAGCTTTCTTT.

This clonotype was seen more than once but under ten times. V gene TRBV19 combines with J gene TRBJ2-7; 7 bases fit TRBD1. V shed 10 bases, J shed 0 bases, and the junction held 9 bases outside the gene matches. Germline V gives CDR1 LNHDA, CDR2 SQIVND (reference sequence). This CDR3 spans 14 amino acids. CDR3 nucleotides: TGTGCCAACAGGGACAGTTCTCCCTCCTACGAGCAGTACTTC. This gives the protein CANRDSSPSYEQYF.

This clonotype was seen a few times. The genes are TRBV7-9 and TRBJ2-2, with D possibly being TRBD1 or TRBD2 (5 bases each). Trimming left V 4 bases short and J 2 bases short, with 17 bases between. In germline, CDR1 is SEHNR, CDR2 FQNEAQ (reference sequence). There are 17 residues in the CDR3. As DNA, the CDR3 is TGTGCCAGCAGCTATCCGGGACGAGGGATAAACACCGGGGAGCTGTTTTTT. It yields the protein CASSYPGRGINTGELFF.

This clonotype was recorded at least ten times. This sequence joins TRBV15 and TRBJ2-5; D possibly corresponds to TRBD2 (6 bases). The CDR3 covers 16 residues. V dropped 1 base and J dropped 5 bases, with 17 bases sitting between them. Germline V gene sequence: CDR1 LNHNV, CDR2 YYDKDF (reference sequence). CDR3 amino acids: CATSRGASGLVETQYF. CDR3 nucleotide sequence: TGTGCCACCAGCAGAGGGGCCAGCGGGCTTGTGGAGACCCAGTACTTC. The full variable domain, its missing parts supplied by reference TRBV15 and TRBJ2-5, is DAMVIQNPRYQVTQFGKPVTLSCSQTLNHNVMYWYQQKSSQAPKLLFHYYDKDFNNEADTPDNFQSRRPNTSFCFLDIRSPGLGDTAMYLCATSRGASGLVETQYFGPGTRLLVL.

This clonotype was detected a few times. The rearrangement links TRBV28 to TRBJ2-5; tentative D call: TRBD1 (6 bases). The CDR3 length is 14 residues. V was pared by 7 bases and J by 4 bases, with 16 bases between. The germline gives CDR1 MDHEN, CDR2 SYDVKM. The CDR3 sequence: CASISARGRETQYF. The CDR3 bases are TGTGCCAGCATTTCGGCCAGGGGACGAGAGACCCAGTACTTC.

CDR3 residues: CASSQRLRENEQFF. DNA for the CDR3: TGTGCCAGCAGCCAACGGCTCAGGGAAAATGAGCAGTTCTTC. The J gene is TRBJ2-1, the V gene TRBV5-5, with D possibly TRBD1 on 5 matching bases. CDR3 length: 14 amino acids. Looked up from germline, CDR1 is SGHKS and CDR2 is YYEKEE (reference sequence). Trimming left V 4 bases short and J 7 bases short, with 15 bases between.

The V gene is TRBV10-3, the J gene TRBJ2-7, with TRBD2 identical over 9 bases. Trimming cost V 6 bases and J 5 bases; bases outside gene matches: 5. The germline V gene has CDR1 ENHRY and CDR2 SYGVKD. The CDR3 sequence is 13 residues long. CDR3 sequence (DNA): TGTGCCATCAGAAAGGGACTAGCTAACGAGCAGTACTTC. It translates to CAIRKGLANEQYF.

The J gene is TRBJ1-4, the V gene TRBV6-2 or TRBV6-3, with a weak D call TRBD1 (6 bases). Trimming pared 8 bases from V and 8 bases from J, leaving 18 bases between. The CDR3 extends over 14 amino acids. Per the germline V gene, CDR1 is MNHEY and CDR2 is SVGEGT. CDR3 coding DNA: TGTGCCAGCGGCCAGGACAGCCTTGGGGAAAAACTGTTTTTT. It yields the protein CASGQDSLGEKLFF.

This clonotype was recorded at least ten times. The CDR3 protein is CASALRGGGETQYF. CDR3 bases: TGTGCCAGCGCACTACGCGGCGGGGGAGAGACCCAGTACTTC. The chain joins TRBV6-1 to TRBJ2-5; the match to TRBD2 covers 7 bases. Losses at the gene ends were 8 bases for V and 4 bases for J; bases not matched to a gene: 10. CDR1 MNHNS and CDR2 SASEGT come from the germline V gene. The CDR3 has 14 residues.